This TCR beta chain was observed in a study of cytomegalovirus exposure and HLA in healthy donors. Germline loops: CDR1 SGHAT, CDR2 FQNNGV. The V and J ends lost 10 bases and 4 bases, in that order; junction bases with no gene match: 8. The CDR3 has 13 amino acids. PCR was performed using 60 Vbeta and 13 Jbeta primers. Profiling relied on immunoSEQ multiplex PCR, and the TCRdb table lists in-frame clones only, not all of them. The table includes fewer than 85,000 clones, roughly 82% detected once. The sample consisted of PBMCs. The chain has TRBV11-2 and TRBJ2-3; 7 nucleotides match TRBD2. The clonotype originates from a man between 65 and 85 years old in good health and CMV-seropositive. CDR3 in amino acids: CATGGSISDTQYF. CDR3 DNA: TGTGCCACCGGGGGGTCGATTTCAGATACGCAGTATTTT.